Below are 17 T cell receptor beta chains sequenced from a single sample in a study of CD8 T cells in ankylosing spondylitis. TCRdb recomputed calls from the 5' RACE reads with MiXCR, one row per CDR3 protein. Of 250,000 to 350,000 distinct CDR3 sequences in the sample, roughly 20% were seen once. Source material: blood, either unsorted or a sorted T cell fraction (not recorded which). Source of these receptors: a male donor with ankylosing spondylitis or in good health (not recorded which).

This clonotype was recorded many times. The CDR3 bases are TGCGCCAGCAGTGAGGTTGGGGGCACTGAAGCTTTCTTT. It codes for CASSEVGGTEAFF. This sequence joins TRBV10-1 and TRBJ1-1, with D tentatively TRBD1 (5 bases). This CDR3 comprises 13 residues. From germline, CDR1 is WNHNN and CDR2 SYGVQD (reference sequence). Trimming took off 2 bases at V and 4 bases at J, with 8 bases between the two ends.

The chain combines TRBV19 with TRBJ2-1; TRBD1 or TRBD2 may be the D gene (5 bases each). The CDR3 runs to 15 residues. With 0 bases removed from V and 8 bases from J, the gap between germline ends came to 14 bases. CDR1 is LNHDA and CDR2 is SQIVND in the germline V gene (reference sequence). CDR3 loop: CASSIDPGTQDEQFF. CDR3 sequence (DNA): TGTGCCAGTAGTATAGATCCGGGGACCCAAGATGAGCAGTTCTTC.

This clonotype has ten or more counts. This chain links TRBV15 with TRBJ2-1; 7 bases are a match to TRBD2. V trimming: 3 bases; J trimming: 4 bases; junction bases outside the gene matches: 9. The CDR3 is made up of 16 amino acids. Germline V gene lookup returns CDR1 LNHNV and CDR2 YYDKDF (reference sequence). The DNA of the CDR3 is TGTGCCACCAGCAGTCTTCTAGGCGGGAGTTACAATGAGCAGTTCTTC. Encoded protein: CATSSLLGGSYNEQFF.

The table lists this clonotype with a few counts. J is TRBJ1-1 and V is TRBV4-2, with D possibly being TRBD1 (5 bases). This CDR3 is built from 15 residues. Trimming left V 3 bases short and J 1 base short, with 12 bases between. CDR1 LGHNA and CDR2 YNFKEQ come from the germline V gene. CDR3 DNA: TGTGCCAGCAGCCACCCGGACGGGGGGAACACTGAAGCTTTCTTT. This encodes CASSHPDGGNTEAFF.

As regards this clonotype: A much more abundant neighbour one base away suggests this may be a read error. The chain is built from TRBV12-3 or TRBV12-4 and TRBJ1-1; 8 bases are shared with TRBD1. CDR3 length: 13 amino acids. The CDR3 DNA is TGTGCCAGCAGTTTAGGGACAGGGTATGACGCTTCCTTT. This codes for CASSLGTGYDASF.

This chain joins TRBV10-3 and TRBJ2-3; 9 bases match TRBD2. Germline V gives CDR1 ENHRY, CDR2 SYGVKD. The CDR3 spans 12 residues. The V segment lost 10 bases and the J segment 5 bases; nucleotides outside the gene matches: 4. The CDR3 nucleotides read TGTGCCACCGGACTAGCGCAAGATACGCAGTATTTT. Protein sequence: CATGLAQDTQYF.

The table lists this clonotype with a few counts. This CDR3 reads CASRRRISLNEQFF. CDR3 DNA: TGTGCCAGCAGACGTCGCATTAGCCTCAATGAGCAGTTCTTC. The chain employs TRBV28 and TRBJ2-1; unclear D gene. There are 14 residues in the CDR3. CDR1 MDHEN and CDR2 SYDVKM come from the germline V gene. V lost 6 bases to trimming and J lost 6 bases, with 15 bases between them.

CDR3 amino acids: CASSPGPGQDIQYF. CDR3 nucleotides: TGTGCCAGCAGCCCTGGGCCGGGACAGGACATTCAGTACTTC. The chain joins TRBV7-2 to TRBJ2-4; 8 positions agree with TRBD1. CDR3 length: 14 residues. Germline trimming cut 5 bases from V and 8 bases from J; bases unmatched to any gene: 8. In germline, CDR1 is SGHTA, CDR2 FQGNSA.

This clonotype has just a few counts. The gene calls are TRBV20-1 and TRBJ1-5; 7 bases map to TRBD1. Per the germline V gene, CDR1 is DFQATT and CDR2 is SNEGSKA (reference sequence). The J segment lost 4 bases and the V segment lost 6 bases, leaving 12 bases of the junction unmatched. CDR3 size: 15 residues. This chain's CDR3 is CSARQGSVLNQPQHF. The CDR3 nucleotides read TGCAGTGCCCGACAGGGTTCGGTACTAAATCAGCCCCAGCATTTT.

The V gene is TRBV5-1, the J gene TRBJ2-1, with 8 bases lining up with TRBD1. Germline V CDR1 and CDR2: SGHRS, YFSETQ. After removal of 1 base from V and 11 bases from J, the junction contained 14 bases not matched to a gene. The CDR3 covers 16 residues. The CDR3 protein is CASSLSPGQGRNQQFF. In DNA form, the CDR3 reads TGCGCCAGCAGCTTGAGCCCCGGACAGGGAAGAAATCAGCAGTTCTTC.

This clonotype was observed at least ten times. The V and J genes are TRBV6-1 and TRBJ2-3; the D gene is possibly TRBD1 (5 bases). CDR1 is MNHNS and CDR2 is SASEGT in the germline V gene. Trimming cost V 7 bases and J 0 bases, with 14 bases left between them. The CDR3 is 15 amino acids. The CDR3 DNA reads TGTGCCAGCAAGGGGAACTTCGGAAGCACAGATACGCAGTATTTT. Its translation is CASKGNFGSTDTQYF.

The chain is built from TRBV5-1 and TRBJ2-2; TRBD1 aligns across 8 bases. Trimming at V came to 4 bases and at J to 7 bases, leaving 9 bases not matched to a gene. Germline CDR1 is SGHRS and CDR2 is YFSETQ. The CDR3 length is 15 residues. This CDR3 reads CASSNDRGDSGELFF. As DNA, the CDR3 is TGCGCCAGCAGCAACGACAGGGGAGATAGCGGGGAGCTGTTTTTT.

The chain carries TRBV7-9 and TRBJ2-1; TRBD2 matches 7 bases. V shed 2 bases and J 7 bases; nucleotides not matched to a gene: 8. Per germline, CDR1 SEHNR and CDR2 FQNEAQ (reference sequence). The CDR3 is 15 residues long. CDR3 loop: CASSLHAGEANEQFF. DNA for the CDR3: TGTGCCAGCAGCTTACACGCGGGAGAAGCTAATGAGCAGTTCTTC.

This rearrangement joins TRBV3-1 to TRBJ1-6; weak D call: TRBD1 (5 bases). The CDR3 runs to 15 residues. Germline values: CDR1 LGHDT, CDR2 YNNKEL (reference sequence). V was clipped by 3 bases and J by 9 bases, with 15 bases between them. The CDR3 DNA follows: TGTGCCAGCAGCCACCGGAATCAGGGAGTTTCACCCCTCCACTTT. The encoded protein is CASSHRNQGVSPLHF.

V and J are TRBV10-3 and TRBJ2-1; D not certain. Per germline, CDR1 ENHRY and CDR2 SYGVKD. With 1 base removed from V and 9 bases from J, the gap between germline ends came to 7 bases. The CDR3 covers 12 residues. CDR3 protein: CAISEFMTEQFF. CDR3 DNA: TGTGCCATCAGTGAGTTTATGACTGAGCAGTTCTTC.

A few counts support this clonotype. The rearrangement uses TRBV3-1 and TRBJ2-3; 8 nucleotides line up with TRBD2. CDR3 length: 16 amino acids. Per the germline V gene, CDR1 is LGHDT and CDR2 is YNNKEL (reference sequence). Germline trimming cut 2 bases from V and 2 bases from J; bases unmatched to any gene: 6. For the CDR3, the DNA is TGTGCCAGCAGCCAACAGGGACTAGTCAACACAGATACGCAGTATTTT. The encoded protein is CASSQQGLVNTDTQYF.

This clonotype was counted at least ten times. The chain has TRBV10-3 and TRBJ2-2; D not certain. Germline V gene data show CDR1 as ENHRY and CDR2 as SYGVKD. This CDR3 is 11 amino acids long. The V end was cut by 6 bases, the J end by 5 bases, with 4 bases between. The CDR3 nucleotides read TGTGCCATCAGAGGAACCGGGGAGCTGTTTTTT. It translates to CAIRGTGELFF.